This TCR beta chain comes out of a study of shared clonotypes between healthy human individuals. TCRdb's table, derived via immunoSEQ multiplex PCR, lists solely in-frame clones and lacks some. The sample records roughly 1,100,000 clones, approximately 70% being singletons. Study findings and constraints: How much donors shared clonotypes was expected to be affected by sequencing depth.

With 5 bases removed from V and 5 bases from J, the gap between germline ends came to 18 bases. CDR1 and CDR2 from the germline V gene are SGHTA and FQGNSA. This CDR3 region has 15 residues. The donors, all of them Caucasian adults, lived in Nashville, Tennessee. This clone was counted only a few times. Its specificity is not known. This TCR was sampled from a man aged 18 to 30 in good health. The chain has TRBV7-2 and TRBJ1-1; no clear D. Sequencing was performed on memory CD4+ T cells sorted from blood. The subset denotes: CD45RA-negative fraction. For the CDR3, the DNA is TGTGCCAGCAGCCGGATGGCTGCTAGCGGGACTGAAGCTTTCTTT. Amino acid sequence: CASSRMAASGTEAFF.